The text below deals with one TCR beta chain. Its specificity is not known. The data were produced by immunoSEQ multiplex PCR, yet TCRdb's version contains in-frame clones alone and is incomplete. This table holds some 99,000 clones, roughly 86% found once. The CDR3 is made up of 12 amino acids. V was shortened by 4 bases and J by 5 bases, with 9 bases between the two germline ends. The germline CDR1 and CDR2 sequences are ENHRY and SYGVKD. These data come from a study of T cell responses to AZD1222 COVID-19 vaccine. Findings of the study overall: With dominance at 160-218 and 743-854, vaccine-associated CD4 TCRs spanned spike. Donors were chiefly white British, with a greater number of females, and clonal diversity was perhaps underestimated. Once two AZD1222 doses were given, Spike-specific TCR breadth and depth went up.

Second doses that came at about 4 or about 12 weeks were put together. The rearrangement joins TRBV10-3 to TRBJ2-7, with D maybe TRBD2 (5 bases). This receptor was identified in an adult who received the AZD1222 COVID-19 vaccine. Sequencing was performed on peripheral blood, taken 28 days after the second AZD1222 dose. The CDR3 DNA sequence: TGTGCCATCAGTGTAGAGGGCCACGAGCAGTACTTC. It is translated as CAISVEGHEQYF.